This T cell receptor (beta chain) stems from a study of siplizumab effects on memory and regulatory T cells. Sequenced by immunoSEQ multiplex PCR; TCRdb stores in-frame clones only, minus some. The profile shows roughly 100,000 clones, approximately 94% of them singletons. This CDR3 comprises 14 residues. The germline V gene encodes CDR1 LNHNV and CDR2 YYDKDF (reference sequence). V lost 5 bases and J 0 bases, leaving 9 bases between the germline ends. The source of this sequence is a human donor in good health. Sequenced: CD4+ T cells sorted from blood. The chain carries TRBV15 and TRBJ2-3; D is undetermined. CDR3 residues: CATSPWGSTDTQYF. The CDR3 DNA reads TGTGCCACCAGCCCCTGGGGAAGCACAGATACGCAGTATTTT.